This T cell receptor beta chain was found in a study of cytomegalovirus exposure and HLA in healthy donors. Whole-study context: Later, an analysis reported that the roughly 120 validation repertoires had used the same platform as the roughly 700 first-cohort repertoires. Study-level results: Most observed TCR sequences were rare, whereas some public TCRs were detected in many donors. In vitro experiments confirmed that a few CMV-associated chains were specific for CMV antigens. Cytomegalovirus association was assigned to more than 150 TCR beta chains.

Only in-frame clones appear in the TCRdb table, and some are missing; sequencing was by immunoSEQ multiplex PCR. This table holds 150,000 to 200,000 clones, 95% to 96% found once. With regard to this clone: Its antigen remains unknown.

V shed 5 bases, J shed 0 bases, and the junction held 10 bases outside the gene matches. The CDR3 spans 19 residues. Germline loops: CDR1 LNHDA, CDR2 SQIVND (reference sequence). V and J are TRBV19 and TRBJ2-6; 10 positions agree with TRBD1. Sequencing input: PBMCs. The clonotype originates from a woman between 18 and 30 years old in good health and CMV-seronegative. In DNA, the CDR3 is TGTGCCAGTAGTTCACTACCGGGACAGGGGAGCTCTGGGGCCAACGTCCTGACTTTC. Translating gives CASSSLPGQGSSGANVLTF.